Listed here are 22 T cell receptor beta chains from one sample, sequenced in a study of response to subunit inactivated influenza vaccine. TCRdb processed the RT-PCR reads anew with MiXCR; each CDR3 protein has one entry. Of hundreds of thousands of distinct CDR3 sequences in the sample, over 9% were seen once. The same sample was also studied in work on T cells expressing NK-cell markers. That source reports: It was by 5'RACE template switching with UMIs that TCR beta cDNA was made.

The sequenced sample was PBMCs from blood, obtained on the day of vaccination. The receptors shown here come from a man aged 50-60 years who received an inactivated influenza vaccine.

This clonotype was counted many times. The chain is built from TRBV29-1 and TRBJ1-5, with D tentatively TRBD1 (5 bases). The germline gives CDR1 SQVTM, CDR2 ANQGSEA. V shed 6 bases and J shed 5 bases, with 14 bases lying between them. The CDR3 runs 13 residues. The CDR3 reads CSVSGTLDQPQHF. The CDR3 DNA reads TGCAGCGTCTCAGGGACCCTGGATCAGCCCCAGCATTTT.

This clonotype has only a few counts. The CDR3 loop reads CASSLDRTTSGGVNEQFF. The DNA of the CDR3 is TGTGCCAGCAGCTTAGACCGAACGACTAGCGGGGGAGTCAATGAGCAGTTCTTC. The chain employs TRBV7-8 and TRBJ2-1; 12 positions match TRBD2. CDR1 is SGHVS and CDR2 is FQNEAQ in the germline V gene. With V trimmed by 1 base and J by 6 bases, 10 bases remained unmatched. The CDR3 is 18 residues long.

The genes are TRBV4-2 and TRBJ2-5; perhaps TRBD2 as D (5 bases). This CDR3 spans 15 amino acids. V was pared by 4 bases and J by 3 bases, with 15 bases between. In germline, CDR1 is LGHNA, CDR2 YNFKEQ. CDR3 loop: CASSRTPGFEETQYF. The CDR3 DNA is TGTGCCAGCAGCCGGACCCCGGGATTTGAAGAGACCCAGTACTTC.

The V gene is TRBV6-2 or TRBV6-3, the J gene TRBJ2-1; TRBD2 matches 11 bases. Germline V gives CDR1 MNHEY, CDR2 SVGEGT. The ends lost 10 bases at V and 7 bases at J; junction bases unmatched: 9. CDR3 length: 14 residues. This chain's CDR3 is CATTELAGENEQFF. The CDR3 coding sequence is TGTGCCACTACTGAACTAGCGGGAGAGAATGAGCAGTTCTTC.

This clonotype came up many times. The CDR3 DNA reads TGCGCCAGCAGCCTTGTGGCAGGCTTGTACAATGAGCAGTTCTTC. As protein: CASSLVAGLYNEQFF. The chain carries TRBV4-3 and TRBJ2-1; D is undetermined. The CDR3 extends over 15 amino acids. V shed 4 bases and J shed 4 bases, with 14 bases lying between them. Germline V lookup: CDR1 LGHNA, CDR2 YSLEER.

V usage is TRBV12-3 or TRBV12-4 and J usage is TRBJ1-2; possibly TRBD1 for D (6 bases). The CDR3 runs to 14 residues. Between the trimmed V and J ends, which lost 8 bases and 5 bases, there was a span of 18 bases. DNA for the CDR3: TGTGCCAGCGGATCCGGGGGGCAGAAGTATGGCTACACCTTC. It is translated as CASGSGGQKYGYTF.

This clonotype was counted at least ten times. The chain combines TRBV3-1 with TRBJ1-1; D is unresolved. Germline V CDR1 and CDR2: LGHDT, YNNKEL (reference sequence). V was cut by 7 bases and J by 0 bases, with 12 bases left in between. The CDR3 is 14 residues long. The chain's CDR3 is CASKRGAVNTEAFF. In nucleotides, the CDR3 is TGTGCCAGCAAACGAGGTGCCGTGAACACTGAAGCTTTCTTT.

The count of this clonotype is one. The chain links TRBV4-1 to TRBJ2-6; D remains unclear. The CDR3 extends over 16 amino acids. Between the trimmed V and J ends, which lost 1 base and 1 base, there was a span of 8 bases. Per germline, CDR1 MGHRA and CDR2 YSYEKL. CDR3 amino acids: CASSQGRVSGANVLTF. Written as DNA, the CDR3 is TGCGCCAGCAGCCAAGGAAGGGTATCTGGGGCCAACGTCCTGACTTTC.

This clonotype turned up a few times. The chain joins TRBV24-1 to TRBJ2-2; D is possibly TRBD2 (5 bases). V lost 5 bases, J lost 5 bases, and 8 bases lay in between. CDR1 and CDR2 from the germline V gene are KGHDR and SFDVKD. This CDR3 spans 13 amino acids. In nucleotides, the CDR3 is TGTGCCACCAGTGTAGCGAGGACCGGGGAGCTGTTTTTT. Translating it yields CATSVARTGELFF.

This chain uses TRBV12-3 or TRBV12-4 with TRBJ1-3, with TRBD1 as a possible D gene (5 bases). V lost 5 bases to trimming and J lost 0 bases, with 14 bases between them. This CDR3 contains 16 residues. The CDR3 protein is CASSVGQSSSGNTIYF. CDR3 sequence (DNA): TGTGCCAGCAGTGTCGGACAATCCAGCTCTGGAAACACCATATATTTT.

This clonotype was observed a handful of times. CDR3 loop: CASSLLIRVVEQFF. The CDR3, as DNA: TGTGCCAGCAGTTTATTAATCCGGGTTGTTGAGCAGTTCTTC. The chain combines TRBV28 with TRBJ2-1; D remains unclear. Germline lookup yields CDR1 MDHEN and CDR2 SYDVKM. V gave up 1 base and J gave up 9 bases, with 13 bases separating them. The CDR3 runs to 14 residues.

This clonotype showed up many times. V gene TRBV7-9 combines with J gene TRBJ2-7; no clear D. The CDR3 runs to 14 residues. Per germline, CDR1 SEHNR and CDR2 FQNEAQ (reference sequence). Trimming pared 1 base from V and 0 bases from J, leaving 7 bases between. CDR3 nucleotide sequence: TGTGCCAGCAGCTTAGGGGCTACCTCCTACGAGCAGTACTTC. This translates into CASSLGATSYEQYF. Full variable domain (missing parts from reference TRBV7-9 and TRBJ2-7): DTGVSQNPRHKITKRGQNVTFRCDPISEHNRLYWYRQTLGQGPEFLTYFQNEAQLEKSRLLSDRFSAERPKGSFSTLEIQRTEQGDSAMYLCASSLGATSYEQYFGPGTRLTVT.

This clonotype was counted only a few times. In DNA form, the CDR3 reads TGCACCGGGAGAACGGGACGGCTCTACGAGCAGTACTTC. It codes for CTGRTGRLYEQYF. The chain has TRBV29-1 and TRBJ2-7; TRBD2 is a possible D gene (6 bases). Germline CDR1 and CDR2: SQVTM and ANQGSEA. This CDR3 is built from 13 residues.

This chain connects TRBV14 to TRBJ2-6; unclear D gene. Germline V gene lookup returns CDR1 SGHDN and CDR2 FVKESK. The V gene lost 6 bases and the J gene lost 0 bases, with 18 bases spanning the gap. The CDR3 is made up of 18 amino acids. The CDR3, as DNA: TGTGCCAGCAGTTTCCGTCCGGCCGCGTTCTCTGGGGCCAACGTCCTGACTTTC. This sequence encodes CASSFRPAAFSGANVLTF.

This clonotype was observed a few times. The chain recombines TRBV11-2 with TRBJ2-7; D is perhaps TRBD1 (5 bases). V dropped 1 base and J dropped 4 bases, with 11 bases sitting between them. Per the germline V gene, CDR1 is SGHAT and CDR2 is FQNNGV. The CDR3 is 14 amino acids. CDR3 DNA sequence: TGTGCCAGCAGCTTAGCTGGGGCTCAGTACGAGCAGTACTTC. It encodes CASSLAGAQYEQYF. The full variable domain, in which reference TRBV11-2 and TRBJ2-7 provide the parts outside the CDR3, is EAGVAQSPRYKIIEKRQSVAFWCNPISGHATLYWYQQILGQGPKLLIQFQNNGVVDDSQLPKDRFSAERLKGVDSTLKIQPAKLEDSAVYLCASSLAGAQYEQYFGPGTRLTVT.

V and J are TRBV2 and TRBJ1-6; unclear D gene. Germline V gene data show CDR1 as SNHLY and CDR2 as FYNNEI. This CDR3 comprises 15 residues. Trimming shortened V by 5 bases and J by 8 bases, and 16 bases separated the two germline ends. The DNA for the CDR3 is TGTGCCAGCAGTCGAGAGACCCCCTACCATTCACCCCTCCACTTT. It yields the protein CASSRETPYHSPLHF.

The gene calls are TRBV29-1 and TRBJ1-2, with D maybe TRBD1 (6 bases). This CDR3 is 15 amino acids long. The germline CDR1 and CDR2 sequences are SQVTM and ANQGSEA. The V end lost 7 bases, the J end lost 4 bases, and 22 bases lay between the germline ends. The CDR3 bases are TGCAGCGCCGACGAGGGGGACGGATTCGCCTATGGCTACACCTTC. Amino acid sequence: CSADEGDGFAYGYTF.

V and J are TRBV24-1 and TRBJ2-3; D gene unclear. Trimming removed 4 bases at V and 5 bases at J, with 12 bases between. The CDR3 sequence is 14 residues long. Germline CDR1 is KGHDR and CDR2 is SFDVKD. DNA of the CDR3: TGTGCCACCAGTGAACACGAGCTAGGAGATACGCAGTATTTT. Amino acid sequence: CATSEHELGDTQYF.

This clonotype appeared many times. CDR3 sequence (DNA): TGTGCCAGCAGTTTATCCATGAACACTGAAGCTTTCTTT. Translation gives CASSLSMNTEAFF. This chain links TRBV12-3 or TRBV12-4 with TRBJ1-1; D is unclear. Between the trimmed V and J ends, which lost 2 bases and 0 bases, there was a span of 4 bases. CDR3 length equals 13 residues.

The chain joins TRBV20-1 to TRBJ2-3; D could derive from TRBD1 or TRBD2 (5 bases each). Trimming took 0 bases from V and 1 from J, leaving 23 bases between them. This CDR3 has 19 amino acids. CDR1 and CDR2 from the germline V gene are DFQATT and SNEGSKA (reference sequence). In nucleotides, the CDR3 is TGCAGTGCTAGAGATTATGGGGTCGGGGCTAGCCGCCGCACAGATACGCAGTATTTT. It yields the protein CSARDYGVGASRRTDTQYF.

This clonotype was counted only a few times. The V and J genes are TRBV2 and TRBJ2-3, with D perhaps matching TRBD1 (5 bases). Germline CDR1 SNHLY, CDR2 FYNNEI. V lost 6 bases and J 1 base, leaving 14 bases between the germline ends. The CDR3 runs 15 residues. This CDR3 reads CASRSRDSRTDTQYF. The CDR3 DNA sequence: TGTGCCAGCAGGTCACGAGACAGCCGCACAGATACGCAGTATTTT.

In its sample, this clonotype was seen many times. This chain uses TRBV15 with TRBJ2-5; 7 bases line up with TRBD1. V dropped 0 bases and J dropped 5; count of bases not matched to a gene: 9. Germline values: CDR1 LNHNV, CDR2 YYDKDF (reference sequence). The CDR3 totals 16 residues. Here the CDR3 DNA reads TGTGCCACCAGCAGAGATCAACGACAGGGCGGCGAGACCCAGTACTTC. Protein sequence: CATSRDQRQGGETQYF.